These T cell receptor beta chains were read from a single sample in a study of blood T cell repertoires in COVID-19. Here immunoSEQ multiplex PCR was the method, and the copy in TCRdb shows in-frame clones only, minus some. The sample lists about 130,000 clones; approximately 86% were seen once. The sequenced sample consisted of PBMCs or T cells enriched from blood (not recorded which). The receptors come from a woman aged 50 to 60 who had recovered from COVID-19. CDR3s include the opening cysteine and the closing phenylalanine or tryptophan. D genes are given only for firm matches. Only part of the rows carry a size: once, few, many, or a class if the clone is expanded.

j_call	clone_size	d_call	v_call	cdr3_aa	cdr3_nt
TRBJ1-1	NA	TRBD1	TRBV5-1	CASSEDRVAFF	TGCGCCAGCAGCGAGGACAGGGTGGCTTTCTTT
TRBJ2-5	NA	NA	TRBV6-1	CASSEQPGLAQETQYF	TGTGCCAGCAGTGAGCAACCGGGTCTGGCGCAAGAGACCCAGTACTTC
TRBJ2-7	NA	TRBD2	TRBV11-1	CASSSTERGRSYEQYF	TGTGCCAGCAGCTCCACCGAGCGGGGGAGATCCTACGAGCAGTACTTC
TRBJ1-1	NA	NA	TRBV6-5	CASSHREMSTEAFF	TGTGCCAGCAGCCACAGGGAAATGAGCACTGAAGCTTTCTTT
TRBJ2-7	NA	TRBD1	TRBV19	CASREDRGDEQYF	TGTGCCAGTAGAGAGGACAGGGGCGACGAGCAGTACTTC
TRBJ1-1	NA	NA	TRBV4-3	CASSNTPQNTEAFF	TGCGCCAGCAGCAACACGCCGCAGAACACTGAAGCTTTCTTT
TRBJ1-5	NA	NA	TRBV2	CASSEWGVENQPQHF	TGTGCCAGCAGTGAATGGGGGGTTGAGAATCAGCCCCAGCATTTT
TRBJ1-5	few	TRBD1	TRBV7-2	CASSLQGGREPQHF	TGTGCCAGCAGCTTACAAGGGGGCAGGGAGCCCCAGCATTTT
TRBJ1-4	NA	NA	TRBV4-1	CASSQGDRNEKLFF	TGCGCCAGCAGCCAAGGTGACAGAAATGAAAAACTGTTTTTT
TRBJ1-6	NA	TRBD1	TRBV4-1	CASSPLIARQGLESPLHF	TGCGCCAGCAGCCCCCTCATAGCCCGACAGGGGTTGGAATCACCCCTCCACTTT
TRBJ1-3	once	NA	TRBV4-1	CASSQLIQGPSGNTIYF	TGCGCCAGCAGCCAGCTTATACAGGGCCCCTCTGGAAACACCATATATTTT
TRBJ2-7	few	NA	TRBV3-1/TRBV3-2	CASSQGIGRDSREQYF	TGTGCCAGCAGCCAAGGTATCGGCAGGGATTCACGGGAGCAGTACTTC
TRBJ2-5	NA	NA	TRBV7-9	CASSATAQETQYF	TGTGCCAGCAGCGCGACAGCCCAAGAGACCCAGTACTTC
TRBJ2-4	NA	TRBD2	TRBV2	CASKEWLAGALAKNIQYF	TGTGCCAGCAAAGAGTGGCTAGCGGGGGCCCTAGCCAAAAACATTCAGTACTTC
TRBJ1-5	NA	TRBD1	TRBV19	CASSIGGGPGPQHF	TGTGCCAGTAGTATAGGAGGGGGCCCAGGCCCCCAGCATTTT
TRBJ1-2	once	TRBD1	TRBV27	CASSLPTGEGYTF	TGTGCCAGCAGTTTACCCACAGGGGAGGGCTACACCTTC
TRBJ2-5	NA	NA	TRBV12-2	CASRPLTGTSGVRETQYF	TGTGCAAGTCGCCCTTTGACCGGGACTAGCGGGGTTCGGGAGACCCAGTACTTC
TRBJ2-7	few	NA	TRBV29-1	CSVVTQGPTGEEQYF	TGCAGCGTTGTAACGCAAGGCCCTACGGGGGAAGAGCAGTACTTC
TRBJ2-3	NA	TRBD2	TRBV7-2	CASSLGGSGGVRTDTQYF	TGTGCCAGCAGCTTAGGAGGTAGCGGGGGGGTACGCACAGATACGCAGTATTTT
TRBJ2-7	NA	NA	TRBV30	CAWSLLVEQYF	TGTGCCTGGAGTCTCCTCGTCGAGCAGTACTTC
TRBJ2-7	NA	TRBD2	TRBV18	CASSPNELAGAYEQYF	TGTGCCAGCTCACCGAACGAACTAGCGGGAGCCTACGAGCAGTACTTC
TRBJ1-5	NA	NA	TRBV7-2	CASSSAPGDQPQHF	TGTGCCAGCAGCTCCGCGCCGGGGGATCAGCCCCAGCATTTT
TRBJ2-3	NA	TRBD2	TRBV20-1	CSASPSGGVSDTQYF	TGCAGTGCTAGTCCCAGCGGGGGGGTCTCTGATACGCAGTATTTT
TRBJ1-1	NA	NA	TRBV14	CASSQERRGTGGTEAFF	TGTGCCAGCAGCCAAGAAAGAAGGGGGACGGGTGGGACTGAAGCTTTCTTT
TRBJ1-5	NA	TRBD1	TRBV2	CASSLQGPNQPQHF	TGTGCCAGCAGTTTACAGGGGCCTAATCAGCCCCAGCATTTT
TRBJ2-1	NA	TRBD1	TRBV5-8	CASRGQGSYNEQFF	TGTGCCAGCAGGGGACAGGGGTCCTACAATGAGCAGTTCTTC
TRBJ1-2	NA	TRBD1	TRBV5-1	CASSLETGGGDYGYTF	TGCGCCAGCAGCTTGGAAACAGGGGGAGGGGACTATGGCTACACCTTC